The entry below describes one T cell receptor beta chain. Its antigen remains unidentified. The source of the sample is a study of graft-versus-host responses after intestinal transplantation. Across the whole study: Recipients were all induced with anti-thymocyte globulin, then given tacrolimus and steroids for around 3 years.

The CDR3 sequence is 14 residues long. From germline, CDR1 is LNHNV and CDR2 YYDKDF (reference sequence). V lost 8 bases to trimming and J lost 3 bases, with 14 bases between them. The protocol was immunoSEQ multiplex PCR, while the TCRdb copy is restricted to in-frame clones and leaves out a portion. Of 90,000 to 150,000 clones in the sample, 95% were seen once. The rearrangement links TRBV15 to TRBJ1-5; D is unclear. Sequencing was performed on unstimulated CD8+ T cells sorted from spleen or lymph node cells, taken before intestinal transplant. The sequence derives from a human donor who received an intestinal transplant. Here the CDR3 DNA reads TGTGCCACCCGGCGGGCCAGAAACAATCAGCCCCAGCATTTT. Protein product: CATRRARNNQPQHF.